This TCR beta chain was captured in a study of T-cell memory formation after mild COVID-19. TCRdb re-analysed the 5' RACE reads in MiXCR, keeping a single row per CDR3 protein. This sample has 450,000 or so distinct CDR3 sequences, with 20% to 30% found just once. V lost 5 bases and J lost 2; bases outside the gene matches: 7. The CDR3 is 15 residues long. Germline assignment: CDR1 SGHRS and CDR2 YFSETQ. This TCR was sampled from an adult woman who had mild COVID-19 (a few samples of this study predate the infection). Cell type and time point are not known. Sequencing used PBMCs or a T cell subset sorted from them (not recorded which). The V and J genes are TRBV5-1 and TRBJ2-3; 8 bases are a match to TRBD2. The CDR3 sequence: CASRTAGGPTDTQYF. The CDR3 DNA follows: TGCGCCAGCAGAACCGCGGGGGGACCCACAGATACGCAGTATTTT.